This T cell receptor beta chain was captured by sequencing in a study of blood T cell repertoires in COVID-19. The repertoire was sequenced with immunoSEQ multiplex PCR; TCRdb's copy has only in-frame clones and lacks some. The data hold more than 150,000 clones, with 70% to 80% observed a single time. The sample comprised PBMCs or T cells enriched from blood (not recorded which). The sequence derives from a man aged 55 to 70 who had been exposed to COVID-19.

The CDR3 is CASCWRLNEKLFF. The CDR3 DNA sequence: TGTGCCAGCTGCTGGAGACTCAATGAAAAACTGTTTTTT. The V call is TRBV2, the J call TRBJ1-4; D gene ambiguous. CDR3 length equals 13 residues. Germline V lookup: CDR1 SNHLY, CDR2 FYNNEI. V was clipped by 8 bases and J by 5 bases, with 12 bases between them.